This passage covers 12 T cell receptor beta chains from one sample sequenced in a study of shared clonotypes between healthy human individuals. The table came from immunoSEQ multiplex PCR; TCRdb's copy has only in-frame clones and leaves some out. The sample has about 1 million clones, roughly 75% seen once; the top ten hold nearly 1.5%. The sequencing sample was made of memory CD4+ T cells sorted from blood. The subset here: CD45RA-negative fraction. All receptors derive from a man younger than 30 in good health.

The chain recombines TRBV27 with TRBJ2-3; 8 bases align to TRBD1. The CDR3 covers 11 residues. The germline gives CDR1 MNHEY, CDR2 SMNVEV (reference sequence). V gave up 7 bases and J gave up 10 bases; unmatched junction bases: 4. CDR3 DNA: TGTGCCAGCATCACGACAGGGGCGCAGTATTTT. This encodes CASITTGAQYF.

This clone turned up a few times. Other DNA sequences in the same sample also yield this CDR3. The chain uses TRBV4-3 and TRBJ2-1; 10 nucleotides match TRBD2. The CDR3 length is 15 residues. Trimming cost V 2 bases and J 7 bases; bases outside gene matches: 5. Per the germline V gene, CDR1 is LGHNA and CDR2 is YSLEER. The CDR3 sequence: CASSQLAGEGNEQFF. CDR3 DNA: TGCGCCAGCAGCCAACTAGCGGGAGAAGGTAATGAGCAGTTCTTC.

The rearrangement joins TRBV7-2 to TRBJ2-2; 12 nucleotides line up with TRBD2. Germline V gene sequence: CDR1 SGHTA, CDR2 FQGNSA. V was clipped by 1 base and J by 4 bases; unmatched bases: 7. This CDR3 region has 18 residues. CDR3 sequence (DNA): TGTGCCAGCAGCTTAGGTCTAGCGGGAGGGCGTAGCACCGGGGAGCTGTTTTTT. This encodes CASSLGLAGGRSTGELFF.

The gene calls are TRBV2 and TRBJ1-1; D is ambiguous. V lost 1 base, J lost 1 base, and 10 bases lay in between. The V gene's germline CDR1 is SNHLY and CDR2 FYNNEI. CDR3 length: 15 residues. The CDR3 sequence: CASSEDGWRNTEAFF. The CDR3 nucleotides read TGTGCCAGCAGTGAAGACGGGTGGCGGAACACTGAAGCTTTCTTT.

V usage is TRBV19 and J usage is TRBJ1-2; D call uncertain. The CDR3 consists of 11 residues. From germline, CDR1 is LNHDA and CDR2 SQIVND (reference sequence). Trimming removed 3 bases at V and 8 bases at J, with 7 bases between. Here the CDR3 reads CASSILSGYTF. The DNA for the CDR3 is TGTGCCAGTAGTATCTTATCCGGCTACACCTTC.

The V call is TRBV7-2, the J call TRBJ2-2; no reliable D call. Germline V CDR1 and CDR2: SGHTA, FQGNSA. V lost 1 base and J 4 bases, leaving 13 bases between the germline ends. This CDR3 spans 16 amino acids. CDR3 amino acids: CASSLGPAGGTGELFF. The CDR3 DNA is TGTGCCAGCAGCTTAGGTCCGGCAGGCGGCACCGGGGAGCTGTTTTTT.

This sequence joins TRBV30 and TRBJ2-1; TRBD1 matches 9 bases. The germline V gene encodes CDR1 GTSNPN and CDR2 SVGIG (reference sequence). After removal of 4 bases from V and 8 bases from J, the junction contained 12 bases not matched to a gene. The CDR3 is 15 residues long. For the CDR3, the DNA is TGTGCCTGGAAGGTACGGGACAGGGTAATGTATGAGCAGTTCTTC. It is translated as CAWKVRDRVMYEQFF.

The chain is built from TRBV7-2 and TRBJ2-3; D is possibly TRBD2 (5 bases). Germline V lookup: CDR1 SGHTA, CDR2 FQGNSA. CDR3 length: 15 residues. V lost 1 base to trimming and J lost 6 bases, with 14 bases between them. The CDR3 coding sequence is TGTGCCAGCAGCTTAGTTTTGGCTAGCAGGGATACGCAGTATTTT. Residues: CASSLVLASRDTQYF.

V and J are TRBV27 and TRBJ1-1; D gene unclear. Germline V gene sequence: CDR1 MNHEY, CDR2 SMNVEV (reference sequence). V lost 6 bases, J lost 0 bases, and 5 bases lay in between. This CDR3 is 12 amino acids long. The CDR3 here is CASSTVNTEAFF. The CDR3 DNA is TGTGCCAGCAGCACAGTGAACACTGAAGCTTTCTTT.

The chain is built from TRBV7-6 and TRBJ2-2; D is unclear. The V end was cut by 4 bases, the J end by 4 bases, with 4 bases between. Germline values: CDR1 SGHVS, CDR2 FNYEAQ. The CDR3 totals 12 residues. The DNA for the CDR3 is TGTGCCAGCAGCTGGCTCACCGGGGAGCTGTTTTTT. This codes for CASSWLTGELFF.

There are a few counts of this clone. This chain uses TRBV9 with TRBJ1-5; D is unresolved. The CDR3 has 13 residues. Trimming removed 0 bases from V and 6 bases from J, with 7 bases in between. Germline values: CDR1 SGDLS, CDR2 YYNGEE. The DNA for the CDR3 is TGTGCCAGCAGCGTAGACGGTGTTCAGCCCCAGCATTTT. Protein: CASSVDGVQPQHF.

In this sample, this clone turned up once. V and J are TRBV7-9 and TRBJ2-1; D remains ambiguous. CDR1 and CDR2 (germline): SEHNR, FQNEAQ (reference sequence). The CDR3 spans 14 residues. V lost 8 bases to trimming and J lost 0 bases, with 11 bases between them. For the CDR3, the DNA is TGTGCCAGCCGCTGGGGTTCCTCCTACAATGAGCAGTTCTTC. Residues: CASRWGSSYNEQFF.